This T cell receptor beta chain was sequenced during a study of blood T cell repertoires in COVID-19. Participants' own reports of clinical history determined their cohort assignment. The table came from immunoSEQ multiplex PCR; TCRdb's copy has only in-frame clones and leaves some out. This sample yields about 210,000 clones, of which approximately 88% are seen a single time; 2.5% belongs to the top ten. Trimming stripped 3 bases from V and 1 base from J, with 9 bases between. CDR1 is LGHDT, CDR2 YNNKEL, per germline (reference sequence). The CDR3 has 14 amino acids. The rearrangement links TRBV3-1 (or the pseudogene TRBV3-2) to TRBJ1-1; D remains unclear. The sample comprised PBMCs or T cells enriched from blood (not recorded which). This TCR was sampled from a woman in her 40s with acute COVID-19. CDR3 coding DNA: TGTGCCAGCAGCCATCAGGAACCGAACACTGAAGCTTTCTTT. It translates to CASSHQEPNTEAFF.